Each of the 17 T cell receptor beta chains below was sequenced from the same sample in a study of T-cell memory formation after mild COVID-19. One entry per CDR3 protein results from TCRdb running MiXCR on the 5' RACE reads. The sample has about 340,000 distinct CDR3 sequences; roughly 20% are singletons. The sequenced sample consisted of PBMCs or a T cell subset sorted from them (not recorded which). These receptors came from an adult woman who had mild COVID-19 (a few samples of this study predate the infection). Cell type and time point are not known.

The chain combines TRBV15 with TRBJ2-5, with D perhaps TRBD1 or TRBD2 (6 bases each). Germline loops: CDR1 LNHNV, CDR2 YYDKDF (reference sequence). Trimming stripped 3 bases from V and 4 bases from J, with 15 bases between. CDR3 length: 15 residues. The CDR3 bases are TGTGCCACCAGCAGGGAATACGGAGGGGGAGAGACCCAGTACTTC. Translation: CATSREYGGGETQYF.

The chain recombines TRBV4-1 with TRBJ2-5, with 10 bases identical to TRBD2. Trimming removed 4 bases from V and 2 bases from J; junction bases left unmatched: 4. The CDR3 loop spans 15 amino acids. Looked up from germline, CDR1 is MGHRA and CDR2 is YSYEKL. The CDR3 coding sequence is TGCGCCAGCAGCCCTAGGACTAGCGGACAAGAGACCCAGTACTTC. As protein: CASSPRTSGQETQYF.

This clonotype was observed a handful of times. The chain employs TRBV20-1 and TRBJ2-5; maybe TRBD2 (5 bases). Germline V gene sequence: CDR1 DFQATT, CDR2 SNEGSKA (reference sequence). Trimming pared 5 bases from V and 5 bases from J, leaving 9 bases between. This CDR3 region has 11 residues. The CDR3 is CSAPRGETQYF. The CDR3 nucleotides read TGCAGTGCTCCCCGAGGGGAGACCCAGTACTTC.

The chain employs TRBV5-1 and TRBJ1-6; D unresolved. The ends were cut back, 0 bases at V and 7 bases at J, with 11 bases in the middle. This CDR3 has 15 residues. The V gene's germline CDR1 is SGHRS and CDR2 YFSETQ. Here the CDR3 reads CASSLDGFFNSPLHF. The CDR3 DNA reads TGCGCCAGCAGCTTGGATGGCTTTTTCAATTCACCCCTCCACTTT.

The chain combines TRBV5-4 with TRBJ1-1; D gene uncertain. V was pared by 0 bases and J by 4 bases, with 4 bases between. The CDR3 spans 12 residues. The V gene's germline CDR1 is SGHNT and CDR2 YYREEE (reference sequence). The CDR3 bases are TGTGCCAGCAGCTTGGTACCCACTGAAGCTTTCTTT. This encodes CASSLVPTEAFF.

The chain has TRBV6-2 or TRBV6-3 and TRBJ2-3; 9 bases line up with TRBD2. The V gene end was trimmed by 6 bases and the J gene end by 5 bases; junction bases not matched to a gene: 12. Germline V gene sequence: CDR1 MNHEY, CDR2 SVGEGT. The CDR3 length is 16 residues. CDR3 sequence: CASRPPGLAWGDTQYF. For the CDR3, the DNA is TGTGCCAGCAGACCCCCGGGACTAGCTTGGGGAGATACGCAGTATTTT.

The table lists this clonotype with many counts. The V and J genes are TRBV7-2 and TRBJ2-7, with D possibly TRBD2 on 5 matching bases. V gave up 3 bases and J gave up 6 bases, with 9 bases separating them. CDR1 and CDR2 from the germline V gene are SGHTA and FQGNSA. This CDR3 is 12 amino acids long. CDR3 residues: CASSFSRGEQYF. DNA for the CDR3: TGTGCCAGCAGCTTTAGTCGGGGCGAGCAGTACTTC.

The chain links TRBV14 to TRBJ2-1, with 7 bases that match TRBD2. Trimming at V came to 0 bases and at J to 1 base, leaving 6 bases not matched to a gene. Germline assignment: CDR1 SGHDN and CDR2 FVKESK. The CDR3 extends over 17 amino acids. The CDR3 DNA sequence: TGTGCCAGCAGCCAAGATCTTGCGGGAGTGTCCTACAATGAGCAGTTCTTC. This translates into CASSQDLAGVSYNEQFF.

This chain uses TRBV4-3 with TRBJ1-1; unclear D gene. V gave up 2 bases and J gave up 6 bases, with 10 bases separating them. CDR3 length: 13 amino acids. CDR1 is LGHNA, CDR2 YSLEER, per germline. The CDR3 spells CASSQPGSAEAFF. The CDR3 region has the DNA TGCGCCAGCAGCCAACCTGGATCCGCTGAAGCTTTCTTT.

This chain links TRBV7-2 with TRBJ2-5; 10 positions agree with TRBD2. This CDR3 region has 16 residues. V lost 5 bases to trimming and J lost 1 base; unmatched junction nucleotides: 7. CDR1 and CDR2 (germline): SGHTA, FQGNSA. The CDR3 protein is CASSPARTSGQETQYF. The CDR3 DNA reads as TGTGCCAGCAGCCCCGCCCGGACTAGCGGCCAAGAGACCCAGTACTTC.

In this sample, this clonotype turned up a few times. This rearrangement joins TRBV7-9 to TRBJ1-1; 9 positions agree with TRBD1. The CDR3 runs to 16 residues. CDR1 is SEHNR, CDR2 FQNEAQ, per germline (reference sequence). V dropped 4 bases and J dropped 3; count of bases not matched to a gene: 9. Written as DNA, the CDR3 is TGTGCCAGCAGCTCTACGGACAGGGGTTGGGACACTGAAGCTTTCTTT. The encoded protein is CASSSTDRGWDTEAFF.

This clonotype is a singleton in its sample. This chain connects TRBV19 to TRBJ1-3, with no clear D. The CDR3 loop spans 18 amino acids. The V gene's germline CDR1 is LNHDA and CDR2 SQIVND (reference sequence). The V gene lost 6 bases and the J gene lost 0 bases, with 21 bases spanning the gap. The DNA of the CDR3 is TGTGCCAGTAGAGGTAGCGACGGTCCAGGACTCTCTGGAAACACCATATATTTT. Its protein is CASRGSDGPGLSGNTIYF.

This clonotype came up many times. This rearrangement joins TRBV2 to TRBJ2-7; tentatively, D is TRBD1 (6 bases). Germline-derived CDR1 and CDR2 are SNHLY and FYNNEI. The CDR3 sequence is 17 residues long. Trimming pared 4 bases from V and 0 bases from J, leaving 19 bases between. The CDR3 sequence: CASSGDFDRPASYEQYF. In DNA form, the CDR3 reads TGTGCCAGCAGTGGAGACTTCGACAGGCCCGCCTCCTACGAGCAGTACTTC. The variable domain in full, completed from reference TRBV2 and TRBJ2-7, reads EPEVTQTPSHQVTQMGQEVILRCVPISNHLYFYWYRQILGQKVEFLVSFYNNEISEKSEIFDDQFSVERPDGSNFTLKIRSTKLEDSAMYFCASSGDFDRPASYEQYFGPGTRLTVT.

The rearrangement joins TRBV25-1 to TRBJ2-7; no firm D call. The germline CDR1 and CDR2 sequences are MGHDK and SYGVNS. The CDR3 sequence is 13 residues long. V lost 3 bases and J lost 5, with 11 bases in between. CDR3 DNA: TGTGCCAGCAGTGAGGGTAGCAGTCACGAGCAGTACTTC. Translating gives CASSEGSSHEQYF.

This clonotype was observed a few times. In DNA form, the CDR3 reads TGTGCCAGCAGCCCCGTAGCGGGAGAGCAGGAAGATACGCAGTATTTT. Translation gives CASSPVAGEQEDTQYF. The chain is built from TRBV3-1 and TRBJ2-3; 9 bases line up with TRBD2. CDR3 size: 16 residues. Germline V lookup: CDR1 LGHDT, CDR2 YNNKEL (reference sequence). After removal of 4 bases from V and 5 bases from J, the junction contained 10 bases not matched to a gene.

This clonotype turned up a few times. V and J are TRBV20-1 and TRBJ2-1; maybe TRBD2 (6 bases). The CDR3 runs 14 residues. The germline V gene has CDR1 DFQATT and CDR2 SNEGSKA (reference sequence). The V and J ends lost 5 bases and 2 bases respectively, with 13 bases between them. The chain's CDR3 is CSAGGGGAYNEQFF. Written as DNA, the CDR3 is TGCAGTGCTGGCGGCGGCGGGGCCTACAATGAGCAGTTCTTC.

This clonotype was picked up a small number of times. CDR3 DNA: TGTGCCACCAGTGACCCTACCGGGACACGGGGTCACAATGAGCAGTTCTTC. Translated, it gives CATSDPTGTRGHNEQFF. V is TRBV24-1 and J is TRBJ2-1; tentatively, D is TRBD1 (6 bases). The CDR3 loop spans 17 amino acids. V shed 4 bases and J shed 5 bases, with 20 bases lying between them. The germline V gene has CDR1 KGHDR and CDR2 SFDVKD.